This is a list of T cell receptor beta chains from one sample in a study of graft-versus-host responses after intestinal transplantation. For these receptors, no antigen is known. Clones were read by immunoSEQ multiplex PCR, and TCRdb kept only the in-frame ones, dropping some. Among roughly 92,000 clones listed, 88% were seen once. The sequencing used unstimulated CD4+ T cells sorted from spleen or lymph node cells, collected before transplant. These TCRs come from a human donor who was the organ donor for an intestinal transplant. Both conserved end residues are part of each CDR3. The order of the fields is clone size, V gene, J gene, D gene, CDR3 protein, CDR3 DNA. D genes are given only for firm matches. Where a row states a size, it is once, few, many or the class of an expanded clone; other rows omit it.

once,TRBV11-3,TRBJ2-3,.,CASRPTATDTQYF,TGTGCCAGCAGACCTACAGCCACAGATACGCAGTATTTT
.,TRBV19,TRBJ1-5,.,CASSPYNQPQHF,TGTGCCAGTAGTCCTTACAATCAGCCCCAGCATTTT
.,TRBV4-3,TRBJ2-3,TRBD2,CASSQEPLAPKEYF,TGCGCCAGCAGCCAAGAACCACTAGCGCCGAAGGAGTATTTT
.,TRBV5-4,TRBJ2-4,.,CASSLEVERGNIQYF,TGTGCCAGCAGCTTGGAGGTGGAGAGGGGGAACATTCAGTACTTC
.,TRBV4-3,TRBJ2-3,TRBD2,CASSHPPRTSGQTDTQYF,TGCGCCAGCAGCCACCCTCCCCGGACTAGCGGACAAACAGATACGCAGTATTTT
.,TRBV10-3,TRBJ2-5,.,CAISSEGETQYF,TGTGCCATAAGTTCAGAGGGAGAGACCCAGTACTTC
.,TRBV6-4,TRBJ2-3,TRBD2,CASPYSGRFDTQYF,TGTGCCAGCCCCTATAGCGGGAGGTTTGATACGCAGTATTTT
.,TRBV28,TRBJ1-2,.,CASRPAVQVGGYTF,TGTGCCAGCCGTCCCGCCGTCCAAGTCGGGGGCTACACCTTC
.,TRBV5-1,TRBJ2-5,.,CASSPGSTSETQYF,TGCGCCAGCAGCCCGGGATCTACCTCAGAGACCCAGTACTTC
.,TRBV28,TRBJ2-7,.,CASRTTSYEQYF,TGTGCCAGCAGGACAACATCGTACGAGCAGTACTTC
.,TRBV6-5,TRBJ2-5,.,CASSTGRAFYTQYF,TGTGCCAGCAGTACGGGCAGGGCGTTTTATACCCAGTACTTC
.,TRBV20-1,TRBJ2-4,.,CSAPSPFLQYF,TGCAGTGCGCCGAGCCCATTCCTTCAGTACTTC
.,TRBV28,TRBJ2-7,.,CASSPDYPYEQYF,TGTGCCAGCAGCCCGGACTACCCCTACGAGCAGTACTTC
.,TRBV18,TRBJ2-7,.,CASSPPAPLPYEQYF,TGTGCCAGCTCACCACCGGCACCATTACCCTACGAGCAGTACTTC
.,TRBV6-5,TRBJ2-7,TRBD2,CASRSGGYYEQYF,TGTGCCAGCAGGAGCGGGGGTTACTACGAGCAGTACTTC
.,TRBV6-1,TRBJ2-3,.,CASTNTDTQYF,TGTGCCAGCACCAACACAGATACGCAGTATTTT
.,TRBV12-5,TRBJ2-1,.,CASGLAGSYNEQFF,TGTGCTAGTGGTTTGGCAGGCTCCTACAATGAGCAGTTCTTC
.,TRBV28,TRBJ1-5,TRBD1,CASSLRSWTGANQPQHF,TGTGCCAGCAGCCTAAGGAGTTGGACAGGGGCCAATCAGCCCCAGCATTTT
.,TRBV28,TRBJ2-7,TRBD2,CASGSGTFYEQYF,TGTGCCAGCGGTAGCGGGACCTTCTACGAGCAGTACTTC
.,TRBV28,TRBJ1-4,TRBD1,CASSLRVAGGTEKLFF,TGTGCCAGCAGTTTGAGAGTTGCAGGGGGAACCGAAAAACTGTTTTTT
.,TRBV13,TRBJ2-1,TRBD2,CASSPAAGGPVNEQFF,TGTGCCAGCAGCCCAGCCGCGGGAGGTCCCGTCAATGAGCAGTTCTTC
.,TRBV2,TRBJ1-2,.,CASSEAGAGINYGYTF,TGTGCCAGCAGTGAAGCTGGCGCAGGGATAAACTATGGCTACACCTTC
.,TRBV19,TRBJ1-2,.,CASSLRSAGYTF,TGTGCCAGTAGCCTGAGGTCTGCTGGCTACACCTTC